This TCR beta chain stems from a study of blood T cells in healthy people across ages. Findings and caveats of the study: Older individuals had lower TCR beta diversity per million T cells (the decline was roughly linear). The study regarded diversity estimates from one million T cells as underestimates. Diversity of TCR beta correlated strongly with naive T cell percentage.

A note on this clonotype: Its target is unknown.

The CDR3 length is 14 residues. Trimming shortened V by 4 bases and J by 3 bases, and 13 bases separated the two germline ends. CDR1 and CDR2 from the germline V gene are ENHRY and SYGVKD. With a J-beta primer mix and a sample-barcoded 5' primer, a second PCR ran 7 to 11 cycles. TCRdb reprocessed the 5' RACE reads with MiXCR, giving one entry per CDR3 protein. The sample lists roughly 800,000 distinct CDR3 sequences, less than 70% occurring once. The clonotype comes from a man older than 75 in good health. The chain combines TRBV10-3 with TRBJ2-7, with D perhaps being TRBD1 or TRBD2 (5 bases each). The sequenced sample was blood. The CDR3 sequence: CAISGGELGYEQYF. Here the CDR3 DNA reads TGTGCCATCAGTGGAGGGGAGTTAGGCTACGAGCAGTACTTC.